This is a list of T cell receptor beta chains from one sample in a study of cytomegalovirus exposure and HLA in healthy donors. Clones were sequenced by immunoSEQ multiplex PCR, and TCRdb holds only the in-frame ones, with some missing. The sample comprises about 160,000 clones, 65% to 85% of which are singletons, and less than 3% rests with the top ten. The sequenced sample was PBMCs. The source is a male donor in good health and CMV-seronegative. The CDR3 runs from the conserved cysteine through the conserved F or W. A D gene is named only where the DNA matches it firmly. The size field is filled for only some rows; it gives once, few, many or a size class.

CDR3nt: TGTGCCAGCTCACCACGCAGGGCAGATTCACCCCTCCACTTT
CDR3aa: CASSPRRADSPLHF
j_gene: TRBJ1-6
v_gene: TRBV18
abundance: -
d_gene: -

CDR3nt: TGCGCCAGCAGTTCTGACAGGGGCTCCTACGAGCAGTACTTC
CDR3aa: CASSSDRGSYEQYF
j_gene: TRBJ2-7
v_gene: TRBV5-1
abundance: few
d_gene: TRBD1

CDR3nt: TGTGCCAGCTCACTCGGGACATACGAGCAGTTCTTC
CDR3aa: CASSLGTYEQFF
j_gene: TRBJ2-1
v_gene: TRBV18
abundance: -
d_gene: -

CDR3nt: TGTGCCTGGAGTATCGCTGGAAACACCATATATTTT
CDR3aa: CAWSIAGNTIYF
j_gene: TRBJ1-3
v_gene: TRBV30
abundance: -
d_gene: -

CDR3nt: TGTGCCAGCAGCCAGAAGCGGGGCCGCCTACGGGAGCAGTACTTC
CDR3aa: CASSQKRGRLREQYF
j_gene: TRBJ2-7
v_gene: TRBV5-4
abundance: -
d_gene: TRBD2

CDR3nt: TGTGCCAGCAGCCAGAATAGCGGGAGCCCAAACAATGAGCAGTTCTTC
CDR3aa: CASSQNSGSPNNEQFF
j_gene: TRBJ2-1
v_gene: TRBV6-6
abundance: few
d_gene: TRBD2

CDR3nt: TGTGCCAGCAGTCCGGACAGGGTAGCTTTCTTT
CDR3aa: CASSPDRVAFF
j_gene: TRBJ1-1
v_gene: TRBV7-9
abundance: -
d_gene: TRBD1

CDR3nt: TGTGCCATCAGCCCCGCGGGGCAGGGGGCCGAAAAACTGTTTTTT
CDR3aa: CAISPAGQGAEKLFF
j_gene: TRBJ1-4
v_gene: TRBV10-3
abundance: -
d_gene: TRBD1

CDR3nt: TGTGCCAGCAGCTTGGGACAGGGGGTCTATGGCTACACCTTC
CDR3aa: CASSLGQGVYGYTF
j_gene: TRBJ1-2
v_gene: TRBV5-6
abundance: few
d_gene: TRBD1

CDR3nt: TGCGCCAGCAGCTCGGGACTAGCGGGTTACAATGAGCAGTTCTTC
CDR3aa: CASSSGLAGYNEQFF
j_gene: TRBJ2-1
v_gene: TRBV5-1
abundance: -
d_gene: TRBD2

CDR3nt: TGTGCCAGCAGCAAAATGAGGCCAGGGAAAGAGACCCAGTACTTC
CDR3aa: CASSKMRPGKETQYF
j_gene: TRBJ2-5
v_gene: TRBV21-1
abundance: many
d_gene: -

CDR3nt: TGTGCCAGCAGCCCAGGGCTCGATGGCTACACCTTC
CDR3aa: CASSPGLDGYTF
j_gene: TRBJ1-2
v_gene: TRBV5-4
abundance: -
d_gene: -

CDR3nt: TGTGCCAGCAGCCGGGGACAGGGGGACCCCTACGAGCAGTACTTC
CDR3aa: CASSRGQGDPYEQYF
j_gene: TRBJ2-7
v_gene: TRBV6-5
abundance: few
d_gene: TRBD1

CDR3nt: TGTGCCAGCAGCTTGAGCGGGGGGCACCCCACAGATACGCAGTATTTT
CDR3aa: CASSLSGGHPTDTQYF
j_gene: TRBJ2-3
v_gene: TRBV5-4
abundance: -
d_gene: TRBD2

CDR3nt: TGTGCCAGTAGTCACCAAGGACAGAGGAACACTGAAGCTTTCTTT
CDR3aa: CASSHQGQRNTEAFF
j_gene: TRBJ1-1
v_gene: TRBV19
abundance: -
d_gene: -

CDR3nt: TGTGCCAGCAGCCCTCCAGCGTTTACCCTGCCCGGGGAGCTGTTTTTT
CDR3aa: CASSPPAFTLPGELFF
j_gene: TRBJ2-2
v_gene: TRBV28
abundance: -
d_gene: -

CDR3nt: TGTGCCAGCAGCTTAGTGAGCGGGAGGGTGGGGGAGCAGTACTTC
CDR3aa: CASSLVSGRVGEQYF
j_gene: TRBJ2-7
v_gene: TRBV7-9
abundance: -
d_gene: TRBD2

CDR3nt: TGCGCCAGCAGCTTGATTGGGCAGGTTAACACCGGGGAGCTGTTTTTT
CDR3aa: CASSLIGQVNTGELFF
j_gene: TRBJ2-2
v_gene: TRBV5-1
abundance: once
d_gene: -

CDR3nt: TGTGCCTGGAGTGCCGGACTAGCATGGAACATTCAGTACTTC
CDR3aa: CAWSAGLAWNIQYF
j_gene: TRBJ2-4
v_gene: TRBV30
abundance: -
d_gene: TRBD2

CDR3nt: TGTGCCAGCAGCCCCCGAGCTAGCGGCACAGATACGCAGTATTTT
CDR3aa: CASSPRASGTDTQYF
j_gene: TRBJ2-3
v_gene: TRBV7-2
abundance: -
d_gene: -

CDR3nt: TGTGCCAGCAGCTCTTACTATGGCTACACCTTC
CDR3aa: CASSSYYGYTF
j_gene: TRBJ1-2
v_gene: TRBV28
abundance: -
d_gene: -

CDR3nt: TGTGCCAGCAGTTTGAGAGCAGGGCAGAGCGGGGGGGTAGAGACCCAGTACTTC
CDR3aa: CASSLRAGQSGGVETQYF
j_gene: TRBJ2-5
v_gene: TRBV27
abundance: -
d_gene: TRBD2

CDR3nt: TGTGCCAGCAGTTACTCACCTAGACCGGAACACAATGAGCAGTTCTTC
CDR3aa: CASSYSPRPEHNEQFF
j_gene: TRBJ2-1
v_gene: TRBV6-5
abundance: -
d_gene: -

CDR3nt: TGTGCCAGCAGGCAGACTAGCGGGAGGCTCGATACGCAGTATTTT
CDR3aa: CASRQTSGRLDTQYF
j_gene: TRBJ2-3
v_gene: TRBV7-9
abundance: -
d_gene: TRBD2

CDR3nt: TGCAGTGCTAGTTTCGCGGATACGCAGTATTTT
CDR3aa: CSASFADTQYF
j_gene: TRBJ2-3
v_gene: TRBV20-1
abundance: -
d_gene: -

CDR3nt: TGTGCCAGCAGCTTAGGCGGACAGGGGGCTGAGACCCAGTACTTC
CDR3aa: CASSLGGQGAETQYF
j_gene: TRBJ2-5
v_gene: TRBV11-2
abundance: -
d_gene: TRBD1

CDR3nt: TGTGCCAGCTGCGTGGACAGGGGGGATGAAAAACTGTTTTTT
CDR3aa: CASCVDRGDEKLFF
j_gene: TRBJ1-4
v_gene: TRBV28
abundance: few
d_gene: TRBD1

CDR3nt: TGTGCCAGCAGCTTGCCGGGACAGGGGGCGGTGTACGAGCAGTACTTC
CDR3aa: CASSLPGQGAVYEQYF
j_gene: TRBJ2-7
v_gene: TRBV5-4
abundance: -
d_gene: TRBD1

CDR3nt: TGTGCCAGCAGTGAATTATTAGCGGGAGTCTACGAGCAGTACTTC
CDR3aa: CASSELLAGVYEQYF
j_gene: TRBJ2-7
v_gene: TRBV25-1
abundance: -
d_gene: TRBD2

CDR3nt: TGTGCCATCAACTCTGCGGGTCCTAGCACAGATACGCAGTATTTT
CDR3aa: CAINSAGPSTDTQYF
j_gene: TRBJ2-3
v_gene: TRBV10-3
abundance: -
d_gene: -

CDR3nt: TGTGCCAGCTCATCGGGACAGGGGGCGGAAGAGCAGTACTTC
CDR3aa: CASSSGQGAEEQYF
j_gene: TRBJ2-7
v_gene: TRBV18
abundance: -
d_gene: TRBD1

CDR3nt: TGTGCCAGCAGCGTGACCTGGGACAGAAATTACGAGCAGTACTTC
CDR3aa: CASSVTWDRNYEQYF
j_gene: TRBJ2-7
v_gene: TRBV9
abundance: once
d_gene: TRBD1

CDR3nt: TGCGCCAGCAGCCAAGCGAGGCAGAGCTCCTACGAGCAGTACTTC
CDR3aa: CASSQARQSSYEQYF
j_gene: TRBJ2-7
v_gene: TRBV4-1
abundance: few
d_gene: -

CDR3nt: TGTGCCACCGGGGTGCGGCAGGGTAATTCACCCCTCCACTTT
CDR3aa: CATGVRQGNSPLHF
j_gene: TRBJ1-6
v_gene: TRBV15
abundance: -
d_gene: -

CDR3nt: TGCGCCAGCAGCCAAGATAGGACAGGGGGCGCGTACGAGCAGTACTTC
CDR3aa: CASSQDRTGGAYEQYF
j_gene: TRBJ2-7
v_gene: TRBV4-1
abundance: -
d_gene: TRBD1

CDR3nt: TGTGCCAGCTCACCTACAGGGGGAAGGGACTATGGCTACACCTTC
CDR3aa: CASSPTGGRDYGYTF
j_gene: TRBJ1-2
v_gene: TRBV18
abundance: -
d_gene: TRBD1

CDR3nt: TGTGCCAGCAGTTTAATTTCCAGGGAAGGCTACACCTTC
CDR3aa: CASSLISREGYTF
j_gene: TRBJ1-2
v_gene: TRBV28
abundance: -
d_gene: -